The sequence of this T cell receptor (beta chain) was determined in a study of shared clonotypes between healthy human individuals. Selected positively for CCR7 and CD45RO-negative, naive CD8 cells excluded terminally differentiated effector memory CD45RA+ cells. The ends lost 2 bases at V and 2 bases at J; junction bases unmatched: 5. Germline V gene data show CDR1 as MDHEN and CDR2 as SYDVKM. The CDR3 consists of 15 residues. The protocol was immunoSEQ multiplex PCR, while the TCRdb copy is restricted to in-frame clones and leaves out a portion. This table has 550,000 to 600,000 clones, about 98% appearing once.

The sequence was collected from a man aged 25-40 years in good health. V is TRBV28 and J is TRBJ1-2; TRBD1 matches 7 bases. The material sequenced was naive CD8+ T cells sorted from blood. CDR3 loop: CASSLGQGGNYGYTF. Written as DNA, the CDR3 is TGTGCCAGCAGTTTAGGCCAGGGGGGGAACTATGGCTACACCTTC.